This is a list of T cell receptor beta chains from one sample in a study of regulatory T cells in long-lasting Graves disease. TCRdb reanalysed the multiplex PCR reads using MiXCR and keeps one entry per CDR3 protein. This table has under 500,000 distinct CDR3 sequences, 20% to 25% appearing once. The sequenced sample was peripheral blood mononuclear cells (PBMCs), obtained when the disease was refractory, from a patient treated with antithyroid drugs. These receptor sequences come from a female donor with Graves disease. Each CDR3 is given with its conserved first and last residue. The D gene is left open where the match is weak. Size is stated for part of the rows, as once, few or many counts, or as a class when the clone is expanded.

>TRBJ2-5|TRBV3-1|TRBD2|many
CASSQGIAGQETQYF
TGTGCCAGCAGCCAAGGAATAGCGGGACAAGAGACCCAGTACTTC
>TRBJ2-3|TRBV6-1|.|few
CASSRRKGVGDTQYF
TGTGCCAGCAGCCGGAGGAAGGGGGTGGGAGATACGCAGTATTTT
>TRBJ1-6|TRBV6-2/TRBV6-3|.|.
CASSYSKGLWAPLHF
TGTGCCAGCAGTTACTCCAAGGGTCTTTGGGCACCCCTCCACTTT
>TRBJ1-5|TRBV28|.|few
CASSSRDLGQPQHF
TGTGCCAGCAGTTCGAGGGACCTGGGACAGCCCCAGCATTTT
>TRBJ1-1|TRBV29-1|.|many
CSVEDGVAVGEAFF
TGCAGCGTTGAAGATGGGGTGGCAGTGGGAGAAGCTTTCTTT
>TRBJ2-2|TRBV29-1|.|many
CSGSRATGELFF
TGCAGCGGGAGCAGGGCCACCGGGGAGCTGTTTTTT
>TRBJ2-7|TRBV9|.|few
CASSVGDGDYEQYF
TGTGCCAGCAGCGTAGGGGACGGAGACTACGAGCAGTACTTC
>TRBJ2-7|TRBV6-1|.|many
CASSAYRDIFYEQYF
TGTGCCAGCAGTGCCTACCGGGACATTTTCTACGAGCAGTACTTC
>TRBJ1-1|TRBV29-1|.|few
CSVTIGNTEAFF
TGCAGCGTTACTATTGGGAACACTGAAGCTTTCTTT
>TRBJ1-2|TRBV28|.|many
CASSDRLGVFYGYTF
TGTGCCAGCAGTGATCGGCTCGGGGTTTTCTATGGCTACACCTTC
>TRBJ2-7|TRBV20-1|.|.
CSVDGENTYEQYF
TGCAGCGTTGATGGGGAAAACACCTACGAGCAGTACTTC
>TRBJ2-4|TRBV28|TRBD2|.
CASSRTPGLALRYF
TGTGCCAGCAGTAGGACGCCGGGACTAGCTCTCCGTTACTTC
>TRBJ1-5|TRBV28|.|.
CASRDRSSQPQHF
TGTGCCAGCAGAGACAGGAGCAGTCAGCCCCAGCATTTT
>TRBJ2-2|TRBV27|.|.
CASSLSGGQFYTGELFF
TGTGCCAGCAGTTTATCGGGAGGCCAATTTTACACCGGGGAGCTGTTTTTT
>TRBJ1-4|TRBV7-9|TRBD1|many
CASSFDRGDGKLFF
TGTGCCAGCAGCTTCGACAGGGGCGATGGAAAACTGTTTTTT
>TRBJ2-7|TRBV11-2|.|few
CASSPALGTAYEQYF
TGTGCCAGCAGCCCGGCCCTCGGAACAGCCTACGAGCAGTACTTC
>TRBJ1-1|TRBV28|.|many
CASSGPHTEAFF
TGTGCCAGCAGTGGGCCCCACACTGAAGCTTTCTTT
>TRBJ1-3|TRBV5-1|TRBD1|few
CASSGGTAGNTIYF
TGCGCCAGCAGCGGCGGGACAGCCGGAAACACCATATATTTT
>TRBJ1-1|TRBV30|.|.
CATHRAGRAEAFF
TGTGCCACCCACAGGGCAGGTCGGGCCGAAGCTTTCTTT
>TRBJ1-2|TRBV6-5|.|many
CASSYSSLRPSYGYTF
TGTGCCAGCAGTTACTCGTCGCTCCGACCCAGCTATGGCTACACCTTC
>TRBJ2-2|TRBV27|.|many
CASRRVGQNTGELFF
TGTGCCAGCAGGAGGGTGGGGCAGAACACCGGGGAGCTGTTTTTT
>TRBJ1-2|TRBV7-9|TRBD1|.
CASSSPHRDSRPGGYTF
TGTGCCAGCAGCTCACCTCACCGGGACAGTCGGCCGGGGGGCTACACCTTC
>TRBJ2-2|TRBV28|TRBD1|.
CASSFTGAYTGELFF
TGTGCCAGCAGTTTCACAGGGGCGTACACCGGGGAGCTGTTTTTT
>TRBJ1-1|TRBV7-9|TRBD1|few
CASSAYRGRAEAFF
TGTGCCAGCAGCGCTTACAGGGGGAGGGCTGAAGCTTTCTTT